This T cell receptor beta chain originates from a study of vaccination effects on CD4 cells after COVID-19. Looking at the study overall: ViraFEST used viral peptide pools to expand antigen-specific CD4+ T cells before sequencing. The second dose preceded post-vaccine samples by a median of 72 days. About 2.1 million PBMC were placed in each well, which was supplemented with 10 IU/ml IL-2 and approximately 10 ug/ml peptides.

Culture proceeded for nine to ten days, and CD4+ T cells were then isolated. As their vaccination, participants received two doses of either BNT162b2 or mRNA-1273. V was clipped by 0 bases and J by 2 bases; unmatched bases: 1. The germline gives CDR1 SGHRS, CDR2 YFSETQ. The CDR3 is 16 residues long. For this clone: Antigen specificity is unknown.

Using immunoSEQ multiplex PCR, the repertoire was profiled, and TCRdb retains in-frame clones only, with some absent. This sample has around 47,000 clones, with 55% to 85% found just once. The clonotype comes from a human donor who received a COVID-19 vaccine. The J gene is TRBJ2-3, the V gene TRBV5-1, with TRBD2 identical over 12 bases. This sample comprised CD4+ T cells from PBMCs cultured without peptide, obtained after COVID-19 vaccination. For the CDR3, the DNA is TGCGCCAGCAGCTTGGGGACTAGCGGGAACACAGATACGCAGTATTTT. This sequence encodes CASSLGTSGNTDTQYF.